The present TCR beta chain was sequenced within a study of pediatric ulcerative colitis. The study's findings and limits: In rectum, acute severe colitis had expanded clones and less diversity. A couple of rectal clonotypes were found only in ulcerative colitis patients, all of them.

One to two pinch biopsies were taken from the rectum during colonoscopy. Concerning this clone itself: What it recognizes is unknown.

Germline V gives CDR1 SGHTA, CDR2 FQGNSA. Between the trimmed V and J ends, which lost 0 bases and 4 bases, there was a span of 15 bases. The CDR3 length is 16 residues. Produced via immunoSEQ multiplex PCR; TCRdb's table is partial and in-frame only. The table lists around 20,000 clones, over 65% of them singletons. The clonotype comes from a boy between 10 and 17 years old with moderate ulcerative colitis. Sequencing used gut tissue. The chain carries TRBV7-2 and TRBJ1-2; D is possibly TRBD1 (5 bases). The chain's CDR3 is CASSLAGRVFSYGYTF. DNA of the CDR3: TGTGCCAGCAGCTTAGCTGGCAGGGTTTTTTCCTATGGCTACACCTTC.